The T cell receptor beta chain under discussion was sequenced for a study of CD8 T cells in Susac syndrome. Overall study results and limits: As acknowledged by the study, its TCR sequencing and HLA analysis included a relatively small number of individuals.

Reverse transcription of roughly 0.5 to 1 ug RNA was carried out with random hexamers. By means of immunoSEQ multiplex PCR, TCR beta CDR3 spanning 54 Vbeta and 13 Jbeta underwent amplification. A single record per CDR3 protein comes from TCRdb applying MiXCR to the immunoSEQ multiplex PCR reads. The sample includes about 300,000 distinct CDR3 sequences, roughly 84% of them seen just once. About this clonotype itself: Antigen: not known.

The CDR3 has 16 residues. CDR1 SGHAT and CDR2 FQNNGV come from the germline V gene. Unmatched junction bases numbered 14, after V lost 5 bases and J lost 6 bases. TCR beta was sequenced from blood CD8+ and CD4+ T cells. The genes are TRBV11-2 and TRBJ2-7, with 9 bases aligning to TRBD2. This TCR was recovered from a human donor with multiple sclerosis. The sequenced sample consisted of CD8+ T cells from PBMCs. The CDR3 region is CASSPPNSGSTPEQYF. DNA for the CDR3: TGTGCCAGCAGCCCACCGAATAGCGGGAGTACGCCCGAGCAGTACTTC.